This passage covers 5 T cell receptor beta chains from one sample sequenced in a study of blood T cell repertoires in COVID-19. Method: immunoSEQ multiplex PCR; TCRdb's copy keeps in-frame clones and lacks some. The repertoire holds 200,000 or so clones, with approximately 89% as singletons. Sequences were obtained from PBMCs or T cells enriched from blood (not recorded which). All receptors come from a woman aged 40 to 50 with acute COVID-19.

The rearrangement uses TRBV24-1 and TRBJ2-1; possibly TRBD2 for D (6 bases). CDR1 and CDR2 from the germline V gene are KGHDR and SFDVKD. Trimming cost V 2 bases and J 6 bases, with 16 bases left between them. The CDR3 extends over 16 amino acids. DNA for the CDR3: TGTGCCACCAGTGATTCCTCGTTACTAGCTAGCAATGAGCAGTTCTTC. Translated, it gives CATSDSSLLASNEQFF.

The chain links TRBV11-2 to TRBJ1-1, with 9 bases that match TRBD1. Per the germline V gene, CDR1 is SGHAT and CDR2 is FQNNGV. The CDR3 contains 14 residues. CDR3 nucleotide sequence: TGTGCTAGCCAATCTTGGGACAGGGACCCTGAAGCTTTCTTT. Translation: CASQSWDRDPEAFF.

The CDR3 reads CASSELGASDTQYF. The DNA for the CDR3 is TGCGCCAGCAGTGAGCTAGGTGCTTCAGATACGCAGTATTTT. V gene TRBV10-1 combines with J gene TRBJ2-3; D is uncertain. Germline V gene sequence: CDR1 WNHNN, CDR2 SYGVQD (reference sequence). The germline V and J ends were trimmed by 2 bases and 4 bases, with 10 bases remaining between them. The CDR3 spans 14 residues.

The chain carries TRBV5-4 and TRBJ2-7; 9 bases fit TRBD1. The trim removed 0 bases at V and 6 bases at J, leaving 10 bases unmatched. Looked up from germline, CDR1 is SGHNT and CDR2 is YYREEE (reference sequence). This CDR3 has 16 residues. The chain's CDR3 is CASSLVLGTGKGEQYF. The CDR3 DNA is TGTGCCAGCAGCTTGGTTCTCGGGACAGGGAAAGGCGAGCAGTACTTC. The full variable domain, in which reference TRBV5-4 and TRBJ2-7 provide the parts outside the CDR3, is ETGVTQSPTHLIKTRGQQVTLRCSSQSGHNTVSWYQQALGQGPQFIFQYYREEENGRGNFPPRFSGLQFPNYSSELNVNALELDDSALYLCASSLVLGTGKGEQYFGPGTRLTVT.

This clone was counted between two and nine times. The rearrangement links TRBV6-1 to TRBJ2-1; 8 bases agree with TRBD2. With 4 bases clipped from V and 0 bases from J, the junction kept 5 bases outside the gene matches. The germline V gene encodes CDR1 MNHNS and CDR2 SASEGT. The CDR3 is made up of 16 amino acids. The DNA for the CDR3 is TGTGCCAGCAGTGGGATAGCGGGACCCTCCTACAATGAGCAGTTCTTC. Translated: CASSGIAGPSYNEQFF.